The source of this TCR beta chain is a study of shared clonotypes between healthy human individuals. At the level of the study: In total, the donors were a couple of women and a few men aged 18 to 49. General study results and limits: The represented genetic and exposure-history diversity was limited by the small number of donors.

Remarks on this clone: Antigen: not known.

The CDR3 length is 18 residues. J lost 4 bases, V lost 4 bases, and 12 bases had no gene match. CDR1 is SGHVS and CDR2 is FQNEAQ in the germline V gene. In the sorted-subset replicate PCRs, about 200 ng DNA, tens of thousands of T cell genomes, was used. Only in-frame clones appear in the TCRdb table, and some are missing; sequencing was by immunoSEQ multiplex PCR. The sample shows a few hundred thousand clones, nearly 97% of them seen only once. Naive CD8 cells comprised CD45RO-negative, CCR7-positively selected cells, excluding terminally differentiated effector memory CD45RA+ cells. There were only Caucasian adults among the donors, and all lived in Nashville, Tennessee.

This sequence originates from a woman aged 25 to 39 in good health. The V gene is TRBV7-8, the J gene TRBJ2-3, with TRBD2 matching over 12 bases. Sequencing was carried out using naive CD8+ T cells sorted from blood. The CDR3 DNA follows: TGTGCCAGCAGCTCCCGACTAGCGGGAGACAAGTTCCCAGATACGCAGTATTTT. Its protein is CASSSRLAGDKFPDTQYF.